The source of this TCR beta chain is a study of PD-1 blockade in classical Hodgkin lymphoma. With V trimmed by 7 bases and J by 1 base, 7 bases remained unmatched. The CDR3 sequence is 15 residues long. CDR1 and CDR2 (germline): MDHEN, SYDVKM. This clone appeared a few times. The time point was: cycle 4 day 1 (C4D1), after 6 weeks of nivolumab. Every patient relapsed after autologous stem cell transplantation, and brentuximab vedotin exposure varied. TCRdb's table, derived via immunoSEQ multiplex PCR, lists solely in-frame clones and lacks some. Among under 45,000 clones, around 69% were seen once, and the ten largest hold around 2.4%.

The rearrangement joins TRBV28 to TRBJ2-7; 10 bases line up with TRBD2. This clonotype was obtained from a human donor with classical Hodgkin lymphoma. The source material was peripheral blood mononuclear cells (PBMCs), sampled before the fourth cycle of nivolumab. The CDR3 region has the DNA TGTGCCAGCATTCATCCTAGCGGGGGATCCTACGAGCAGTACTTC. Translating gives CASIHPSGGSYEQYF.